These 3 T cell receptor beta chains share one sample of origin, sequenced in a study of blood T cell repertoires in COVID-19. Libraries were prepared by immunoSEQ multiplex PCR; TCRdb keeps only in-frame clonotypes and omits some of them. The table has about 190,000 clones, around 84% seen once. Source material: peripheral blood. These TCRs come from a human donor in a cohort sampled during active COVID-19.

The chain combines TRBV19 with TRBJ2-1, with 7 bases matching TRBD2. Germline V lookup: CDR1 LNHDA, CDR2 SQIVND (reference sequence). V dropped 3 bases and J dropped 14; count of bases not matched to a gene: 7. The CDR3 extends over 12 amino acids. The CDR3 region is CASSIQGLAEFF. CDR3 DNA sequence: TGTGCCAGTAGTATTCAAGGCCTAGCGGAGTTCTTC.

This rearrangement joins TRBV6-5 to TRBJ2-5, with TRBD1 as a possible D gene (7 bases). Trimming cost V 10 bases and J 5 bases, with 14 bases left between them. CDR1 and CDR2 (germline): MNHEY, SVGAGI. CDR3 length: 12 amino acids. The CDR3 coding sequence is TGTGCCACGGAGGGGGCCGTGGAGACCCAGTACTTC. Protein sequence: CATEGAVETQYF.

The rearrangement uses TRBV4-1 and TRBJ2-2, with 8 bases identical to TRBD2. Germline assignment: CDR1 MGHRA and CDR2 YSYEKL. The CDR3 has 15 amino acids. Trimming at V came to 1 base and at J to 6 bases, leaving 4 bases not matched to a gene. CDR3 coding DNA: TGCGCCAGCAGCCAAGGAATCGGGGGGGCCGGGGAGCTGTTTTTT. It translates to CASSQGIGGAGELFF.